This T cell receptor beta chain was captured by sequencing in a study of shared clonotypes between healthy human individuals. Regarding the study as a whole: Limitation of the genetic and exposure-history diversity represented came from the few donors.

A word on this clone: As yet, its antigen is unknown.

Germline-derived CDR1 and CDR2 are LNHDA and SQIVND (reference sequence). The CDR3 loop spans 13 amino acids. The V end lost 8 bases, the J end lost 4 bases, and 14 bases lay between the germline ends. Genomic DNA per cell subset filled all wells of several immunoSEQ plates. Profiled with immunoSEQ multiplex PCR; TCRdb holds only in-frame clones, not every one. This table holds some 1.5 million clones, 95% to 99% found once. The sample taken for sequencing was naive CD4+ T cells sorted from blood. Subset indicated: CD45RA+ positively selected. This clonotype originated in a man in his thirties or forties in good health. V is TRBV19 and J is TRBJ1-2, with D uncertain. The CDR3 reads CASLAEPGYGYTF. The CDR3 nucleotides are TGTGCCAGTCTAGCGGAACCTGGCTATGGCTACACCTTC. The variable domain in full, with the rest retrieved from reference TRBV19 and TRBJ1-2, is DGGITQSPKYLFRKEGQNVTLSCEQNLNHDAMYWYRQDPGQGLRLIYYSQIVNDFQKGDIAEGYSVSREKKESFPLTVTSAQKNPTAFYLCASLAEPGYGYTFGSGTRLTVV.